Detailed here is one TCR beta chain. Time point in this sample: new active TB diagnosis, blood taken before or within 7 days of starting treatment. Confirmation came from sputum smear and/or culture positivity for M. tuberculosis. This entry is derived from a study of T cells in tuberculosis. Study as a whole: In South Africa, adults with active tuberculosis were compared with IGRA-negative and latently infected IGRA-positive adolescents.

Germline V lookup: CDR1 SGDLS, CDR2 YYNGEE. V lost 0 bases and J lost 6, with 15 bases in between. The CDR3 is 16 amino acids. The protocol was immunoSEQ multiplex PCR, while the TCRdb copy is restricted to in-frame clones and leaves out a portion. The table includes approximately 46,000 clones, 90% to 95% detected once. The clonotype originates from an adult with tuberculosis. V gene TRBV9 combines with J gene TRBJ2-2; D perhaps matches TRBD2 (6 bases). Material: PBMCs, obtained at tuberculosis diagnosis. The CDR3 DNA follows: TGTGCCAGCAGCGTAGCTTTAGAGGGGAGGTCCGGGGAGCTGTTTTTT. Translation: CASSVALEGRSGELFF.